Detailed here is one TCR beta chain. The antigen is undetermined. This specimen includes other DNA sequences encoding the same CDR3. The ends were cut back, 2 bases at V and 4 bases at J, with 5 bases in the middle. The CDR3 has 13 amino acids. Germline loops: CDR1 MNHEY, CDR2 SVGAGI. These data are taken from a study of T cell responses to AZD1222 COVID-19 vaccine. Looking at the study overall: Second-dose schedules of about 4 or about 12 weeks were combined.

The data were produced by immunoSEQ multiplex PCR, yet TCRdb's version contains in-frame clones alone and is incomplete. The repertoire consists of some 100,000 clones, with 90% to 95% occurring once and the leading ten covering 4.5%. Study-wide findings and caveats: Clonal diversity was possibly underestimated, and white British individuals and females predominated among donors. Increases in Spike-specific TCR breadth and depth were seen after two AZD1222 doses. In all cases, repertoires were sampled only after the peak T cell response.

J is TRBJ2-2 and V is TRBV6-5; D remains ambiguous. This TCR was sampled from an adult in good health. This sample comprised peripheral blood, obtained on day 0 of AZD1222 vaccination. DNA for the CDR3: TGTGCCAGCAGTTACGGTCCCACCGGGGAGCTGTTTTTT. Translated, it gives CASSYGPTGELFF.